The clone carrying this T cell receptor (beta chain) appeared many times. Its specificity is unknown. These data come from a study of read filtering for tumor transcriptome and immune sequencing. The library was built from about 370 ng RNA with molecular barcoded adaptors for alpha/delta and beta/gamma chains. TCRdb reanalysed the reads using MiXCR and keeps one entry per CDR3 protein. This sample yields 75,000 to 95,000 distinct CDR3 sequences, of which about 22% are seen a single time; about 10% belongs to the top ten. Study-wide results and limits: Correlation between methods rose after single-read clonotypes were removed.

The germline V and J ends were trimmed by 5 bases and 0 bases, with 7 bases remaining between them. CDR1 KGHDR and CDR2 SFDVKD come from the germline V gene. There are 15 residues in the CDR3. The V call is TRBV24-1, the J call TRBJ2-6; D remains unclear. The sample comprised a population of CD138-negative cells sorted from bone marrow. The receptor was isolated from a donor aged 40 or over with multiple myeloma. CDR3 bases: TGTGCCACCAGTGGAGGCGTCTCTGGGGCCAACGTCCTGACTTTC. Translating it yields CATSGGVSGANVLTF.